This T cell receptor (beta chain) stems from a study of pediatric ulcerative colitis. With respect to this clone: Its antigen is as yet unknown.

One to two pinch biopsies were taken from the rectum during colonoscopy. The survey-level immunoSEQ assay was used. Assay: immunoSEQ multiplex PCR; the TCRdb copy retains only in-frame clones and omits some. The sample consists of approximately 17,000 clones, about 80% of them appearing once. J gave up 6 bases and V 4 bases, and 3 bases lay outside the gene matches. Germline loops: CDR1 MNHEY, CDR2 SVGAGI. This CDR3 is 13 amino acids long. General study results and limits: Substantially fewer templates came from a couple of patients' blood samples. A couple of rectal clonotypes were found only in ulcerative colitis patients, all of them.

The rearrangement uses TRBV6-5 and TRBJ1-5; 7 bases fit TRBD1. The clonotype comes from a boy aged 5 to 17 who was a control in a study of pediatric ulcerative colitis. Sample: gut tissue. For the CDR3, the DNA is TGTGCCAGCAGTTTTGACAGGGTTCAGCCCCAGCATTTT. It translates to CASSFDRVQPQHF.